This record concerns one T cell receptor (beta chain) sequence. Generated by immunoSEQ multiplex PCR, the TCRdb table keeps only in-frame clones and is missing some. The sample includes 110,000 or so clones, about 88% of them seen just once. These data belong to a study of T cell responses to AZD1222 COVID-19 vaccine. Trimming took 5 bases from V and 12 from J, leaving 20 bases between them. CDR1 and CDR2 (germline): MDHEN, SYDVKM. The CDR3 spans 13 residues. The chain has TRBV28 and TRBJ2-7; D gene uncertain. The sequence was collected from an adult who received the AZD1222 COVID-19 vaccine. The sample consisted of peripheral blood, taken 28 days after the second AZD1222 dose. The CDR3 here is CASSPSPTIRTYF. For the CDR3, the DNA is TGTGCCAGCAGTCCTTCCCCCACTATTAGGACGTACTTC.